The 27 T cell receptor beta chains presented below share a single source sample, sequenced in a study of PD-L1 blockade in urothelial cancer. Generated by immunoSEQ multiplex PCR, the TCRdb table keeps only in-frame clones and is missing some. The sample consists of tens of thousands of clones, approximately 90% of them appearing once. Noted time point: pretreatment peripheral blood. The source material was PBMCs, sampled around atezolizumab (anti-PD-L1) treatment. These receptors were taken from a woman aged 60 to 75 with urothelial cancer.

The table lists this clone with a count of one. The chain combines TRBV5-1 with TRBJ2-5; 10 positions match TRBD1. Germline CDR1 and CDR2: SGHRS and YFSETQ. The CDR3 extends over 16 amino acids. Trimming took 1 base from V and 1 from J; bases not matched to a gene: 4. The CDR3 nucleotides read TGCGCCAGCAGCTTGAAAGGGACAGGGGTCCAAGAGACCCAGTACTTC. This sequence encodes CASSLKGTGVQETQYF.

The V and J genes are TRBV5-4 and TRBJ2-7, with D perhaps matching TRBD2 (5 bases). Germline loops: CDR1 SGHNT, CDR2 YYREEE (reference sequence). This CDR3 region has 16 residues. Trimming removed 1 base at V and 2 bases at J, with 16 bases between. This CDR3 is CASSLPGLAGTYEQYF. The CDR3 DNA reads TGTGCCAGCAGCTTGCCCGGCCTAGCTGGGACCTACGAGCAGTACTTC.

The rearrangement joins TRBV21-1 to TRBJ1-5. TRBV21-1 is a documented pseudogene. This CDR3 region has 15 residues. The CDR3 protein is CASSKLRLSNQPQHF. The DNA of the CDR3 is TGTGCCAGCAGCAAACTGCGGCTCAGCAATCAGCCCCAGCATTTT.

The chain is built from TRBV4-1 and TRBJ2-2; D call uncertain. The CDR3 length is 14 residues. V was trimmed by 1 base and J by 8 bases, leaving 11 bases between them. Germline values: CDR1 MGHRA, CDR2 YSYEKL. CDR3 in DNA: TGCGCCAGCAGCCAAGCCAGGAATTCGGGGGAGCTGTTTTTT. Residues: CASSQARNSGELFF.

The J gene is TRBJ1-1, the V gene TRBV27; no firm D call. Looked up from germline, CDR1 is MNHEY and CDR2 is SMNVEV (reference sequence). V was shortened by 5 bases and J by 0 bases, with 10 bases between the two germline ends. CDR3 length: 14 amino acids. CDR3 sequence reads: CASSHLDMNTEAFF. The CDR3 DNA sequence: TGTGCCAGCAGTCATCTCGACATGAACACTGAAGCTTTCTTT.

The chain couples TRBV19 to TRBJ2-3; D call uncertain. CDR1 is LNHDA, CDR2 SQIVND, per germline (reference sequence). V was trimmed by 1 base and J by 3 bases, leaving 5 bases between them. The CDR3 totals 13 residues. The CDR3 sequence is CASSIARTDTQYF. CDR3 DNA sequence: TGTGCCAGTAGTATAGCCCGTACAGATACGCAGTATTTT.

The chain recombines TRBV28 with TRBJ2-7; no clear D gene. Trimming removed 5 bases at V and 4 bases at J, with 15 bases between. CDR3 size: 14 residues. Germline-derived CDR1 and CDR2 are MDHEN and SYDVKM. The CDR3 region is CASSRLFQRYEQYF. The CDR3 coding sequence is TGTGCCAGCAGTCGTCTATTCCAACGTTACGAGCAGTACTTC.

This clone has only a few counts. The chain links TRBV29-1 to TRBJ2-7; no clear D gene. Trimming stripped 4 bases from V and 6 bases from J, with 13 bases between. In germline, CDR1 is SQVTM, CDR2 ANQGSEA. There are 12 residues in the CDR3. This CDR3 reads CSVVGRPTEQYF. CDR3 in DNA: TGCAGCGTTGTGGGCCGCCCGACCGAGCAGTACTTC.

The rearrangement links TRBV5-6 to TRBJ2-1, with 13 bases that match TRBD2. Germline lookup yields CDR1 SGHDT and CDR2 YYEEEE. This CDR3 comprises 17 residues. V shed 4 bases and J 11 bases; nucleotides not matched to a gene: 15. The CDR3 sequence: CASSRAGLAGRVEKQFF. In DNA, the CDR3 is TGTGCCAGCAGCCGAGCGGGACTAGCGGGAAGGGTCGAGAAGCAGTTCTTC.

The V call is TRBV10-1, the J call TRBJ2-7, with a weak D call TRBD1 (5 bases). Between the trimmed V and J ends, which lost 8 bases and 2 bases, there was a span of 19 bases. The germline CDR1 and CDR2 sequences are WNHNN and SYGVQD (reference sequence). CDR3 length equals 15 residues. The CDR3 nucleotides read TGCGCCAGCTTGGGTGGGTCAGGGATTACCTACGAGCAGTACTTC. Protein product: CASLGGSGITYEQYF.

The V call is TRBV2, the J call TRBJ2-3; D gene ambiguous. The V end was cut by 6 bases, the J end by 2 bases, with 12 bases between. CDR3 length: 14 residues. Germline CDR1 SNHLY, CDR2 FYNNEI. CDR3 in amino acids: CASRPLGSTDTQYF. The CDR3 DNA follows: TGTGCCAGCAGGCCCCTAGGTTCCACAGATACGCAGTATTTT.

This sequence joins TRBV4-3 and TRBJ1-1, with D perhaps TRBD1 (5 bases). The CDR3 is made up of 13 amino acids. Trimming shortened V by 1 base and J by 4 bases, and 7 bases separated the two germline ends. CDR1 and CDR2 from the germline V gene are LGHNA and YSLEER. The CDR3, as DNA: TGCGCCAGCAGCCAAGTAAGGGGCACTGAAGCTTTCTTT. Its translation: CASSQVRGTEAFF.

This rearrangement joins TRBV28 to TRBJ1-5, with D maybe TRBD1 (6 bases). Trimming took 3 bases from V and 1 from J, leaving 10 bases between them. Germline CDR1 reads MDHEN; CDR2 reads SYDVKM. The CDR3 runs 15 residues. This CDR3 is CASSFAGGSNQPQHF. The CDR3 DNA follows: TGTGCCAGCAGTTTTGCGGGGGGCAGCAATCAGCCCCAGCATTTT.

This rearrangement joins TRBV7-8 to TRBJ2-3; TRBD1 matches 8 bases. Germline assignment: CDR1 SGHVS and CDR2 FQNEAQ. This CDR3 region has 17 residues. The V and J ends lost 6 bases and 2 bases, in that order; junction bases with no gene match: 13. CDR3 region: CASSGSLGQAFTDTQYF. The CDR3 DNA reads as TGTGCCAGCAGTGGGTCCTTGGGACAGGCATTCACAGATACGCAGTATTTT.

The J gene is TRBJ1-4, the V gene TRBV4-3; perhaps TRBD1 as D (6 bases). Germline V gene lookup returns CDR1 LGHNA and CDR2 YSLEER. The CDR3 loop spans 13 amino acids. Trimming removed 4 bases from V and 7 bases from J, with 10 bases in between. CDR3 sequence: CASSPRGGEKLFF. The CDR3 DNA is TGCGCCAGCAGCCCGAGAGGGGGTGAAAAACTGTTTTTT.

The chain carries TRBV2 and TRBJ2-1; no clear D gene. V was pared by 5 bases and J by 6 bases, with 11 bases between. In germline, CDR1 is SNHLY, CDR2 FYNNEI. CDR3 length: 13 residues. In DNA, the CDR3 is TGTGCCAGCAGTCTCGAAACTGGCAATGAGCAGTTCTTC. It codes for CASSLETGNEQFF.

This clone was counted once. This chain uses TRBV7-9 with TRBJ2-1; 10 bases are shared with TRBD2. V shed 2 bases, J shed 4 bases, and the junction held 2 bases outside the gene matches. This CDR3 has 15 amino acids. Germline V gene data show CDR1 as SEHNR and CDR2 as FQNEAQ (reference sequence). CDR3 sequence (DNA): TGTGCCAGCAGCTTACTGACTAGCGGGTACAATGAGCAGTTCTTC. Translation: CASSLLTSGYNEQFF.

This clone was observed a handful of times. V gene TRBV27 combines with J gene TRBJ2-1; maybe TRBD2 (6 bases). CDR1 and CDR2 (germline): MNHEY, SMNVEV (reference sequence). This CDR3 region has 16 residues. With 5 bases removed from V and 7 bases from J, the gap between germline ends came to 21 bases. The CDR3 DNA reads as TGTGCCAGCAGTCCTGGACTATCCGCACCGATTAATGAGCAGTTCTTC. Translation gives CASSPGLSAPINEQFF.

In DNA form, the CDR3 reads TGTGCCAGTAGTACCGGGGGGCAGACGATCTATGGCTACACCTTC. It encodes CASSTGGQTIYGYTF. The chain carries TRBV19 and TRBJ1-2, with D possibly matching TRBD1 (6 bases). CDR1 and CDR2 (germline): LNHDA, SQIVND (reference sequence). V gave up 4 bases and J gave up 4 bases, with 16 bases separating them. The CDR3 consists of 15 residues.

The J gene is TRBJ2-2, the V gene TRBV18; D perhaps matches TRBD2 (6 bases). The length of the CDR3 is 15 residues. Germline-derived CDR1 and CDR2 are KGHSH and LQKENI. With 4 bases removed from V and 3 bases from J, the gap between germline ends came to 12 bases. CDR3 in amino acids: CASSRGNRYTGELFF. The CDR3 DNA reads TGTGCCAGCTCACGCGGGAACAGATACACCGGGGAGCTGTTTTTT.

This clone has a handful of counts. This sample includes further DNA sequences coding for the same CDR3. V usage is TRBV18 and J usage is TRBJ1-1; tentative D call: TRBD1 (6 bases). V lost 6 bases, J lost 4 bases, and 15 bases lay in between. The CDR3 is made up of 14 amino acids. Germline CDR1 and CDR2: KGHSH and LQKENI. The CDR3 region is CASSSTGEGTEAFF. DNA for the CDR3: TGTGCCAGCTCCTCGACAGGAGAGGGCACTGAAGCTTTCTTT.

This sequence joins TRBV4-1 and TRBJ2-2; 8 positions agree with TRBD2. Germline V CDR1 and CDR2: MGHRA, YSYEKL. J lost 3 bases, V lost 0 bases, and 9 bases had no gene match. This CDR3 is 18 amino acids long. The CDR3 region has the DNA TGCGCCAGCAGCCAAGATAGGGCGGGAGGCCACTACACCGGGGAGCTGTTTTTT. Protein product: CASSQDRAGGHYTGELFF.

The chain carries TRBV9 and TRBJ1-2; the D is unclear. This CDR3 has 13 amino acids. V lost 3 bases to trimming and J lost 4 bases, with 10 bases between them. Germline V gene data show CDR1 as SGDLS and CDR2 as YYNGEE. The CDR3 DNA follows: TGTGCCAGCAGCGCCGACACCTCCTATGGCTACACCTTC. It translates to CASSADTSYGYTF. Drawing the rest from reference TRBV9 and TRBJ1-2, the complete variable domain is DSGVTQTPKHLITATGQRVTLRCSPRSGDLSVYWYQQSLDQGLQFLIQYYNGEERAKGNILERFSAQQFPDLHSELNLSSLELGDSALYFCASSADTSYGYTFGSGTRLTVV.

This clone occurred once. This chain uses TRBV7-2 with TRBJ1-1; D is ambiguous. Trimming took off 4 bases at V and 7 bases at J, with 7 bases between the two ends. The length of the CDR3 is 11 residues. Germline CDR1 reads SGHTA; CDR2 reads FQGNSA. CDR3 coding DNA: TGTGCCAGCAGCTCGACGGGTGAAGCTTTCTTT. Its translation: CASSSTGEAFF.

This chain connects TRBV25-1 to TRBJ1-4; possibly TRBD1 for D (6 bases). Trimming took 8 bases from V and 8 from J, leaving 15 bases between them. The V gene's germline CDR1 is MGHDK and CDR2 SYGVNS. This CDR3 has 13 amino acids. The CDR3 loop is CASSLGAREKLFF. The CDR3, as DNA: TGTGCCAGCTCCCTGGGGGCGCGGGAAAAACTGTTTTTT.

This chain uses TRBV11-3 with TRBJ2-2, with D uncertain. This CDR3 has 13 residues. The germline CDR1 and CDR2 sequences are SGHNT and YENEEA. The germline V and J ends were trimmed by 2 bases and 6 bases, with 7 bases remaining between them. Here the CDR3 reads CASSLLPAGELFF. CDR3 coding DNA: TGTGCCAGCAGCTTATTGCCGGCCGGGGAGCTGTTTTTT. Drawing the rest from reference TRBV11-3 and TRBJ2-2, the complete variable domain is EAGVVQSPRYKIIEKKQPVAFWCNPISGHNTLYWYLQNLGQGPELLIRYENEEAVDDSQLPKDRFSAERLKGVDSTLKIQPAELGDSAVYLCASSLLPAGELFFGEGSRLTVL.

The gene calls are TRBV2 and TRBJ1-4; TRBD1 matches at 8 bases. V dropped 7 bases and J dropped 5; count of bases not matched to a gene: 9. This CDR3 spans 15 amino acids. Germline CDR1 and CDR2: SNHLY and FYNNEI. The CDR3: CASNINRGANEKLFF. CDR3 DNA: TGTGCCAGCAATATAAACAGGGGGGCGAATGAAAAACTGTTTTTT. Drawing the rest from reference TRBV2 and TRBJ1-4, the complete variable domain is EPEVTQTPSHQVTQMGQEVILRCVPISNHLYFYWYRQILGQKVEFLVSFYNNEISEKSEIFDDQFSVERPDGSNFTLKIRSTKLEDSAMYFCASNINRGANEKLFFGSGTQLSVL.